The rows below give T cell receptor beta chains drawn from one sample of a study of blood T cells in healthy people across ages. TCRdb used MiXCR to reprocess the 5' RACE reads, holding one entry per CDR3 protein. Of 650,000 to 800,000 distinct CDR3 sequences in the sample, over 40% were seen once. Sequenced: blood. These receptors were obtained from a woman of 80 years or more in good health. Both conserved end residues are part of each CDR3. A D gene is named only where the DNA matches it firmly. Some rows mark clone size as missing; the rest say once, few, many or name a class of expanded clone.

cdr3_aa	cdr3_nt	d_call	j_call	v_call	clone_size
CASSLGTFNSPLHF	TGTGCCAGCAGTTTGGGGACCTTCAATTCACCCCTCCACTTT	-	TRBJ1-6	TRBV28	-
CSATEGGKNEQFF	TGCAGTGCTACCGAGGGGGGAAAGAATGAGCAGTTCTTC	-	TRBJ2-1	TRBV20-1	-
CASSFLGVQNTGELFF	TGTGCCAGCAGTTTTCTAGGCGTCCAGAACACCGGGGAGCTGTTTTTT	-	TRBJ2-2	TRBV27	few
CAVAPGPKETQYF	TGTGCCGTTGCACCGGGACCTAAAGAGACCCAGTACTTC	-	TRBJ2-5	TRBV6-1	few
CATSRGTGISASPLHF	TGTGCCACCAGCAGAGGGACAGGGATAAGTGCTTCACCCCTCCACTTT	TRBD1	TRBJ1-6	TRBV15	-
CSAWGAESYEQYF	TGCAGTGCTTGGGGGGCAGAATCCTACGAGCAGTACTTC	-	TRBJ2-7	TRBV20-1	-
CSVEDVRSYEQYF	TGCAGCGTTGAAGATGTTCGTTCCTACGAGCAGTACTTC	-	TRBJ2-7	TRBV29-1	-
CSVEQSPGYGYTF	TGCAGCGTTGAACAGTCCCCAGGCTATGGCTACACCTTC	-	TRBJ1-2	TRBV29-1	once
CASSLRESGNTIYF	TGTGCCAGCAGTTTAAGGGAATCTGGAAACACCATATATTTT	-	TRBJ1-3	TRBV12-3/TRBV12-4	few
CASSQDRRPEKLFF	TGTGCCAGCAGTCAGGACAGGAGGCCTGAGAAACTGTTTTTT	TRBD1	TRBJ1-4	TRBV12-3/TRBV12-4	many
CSARGQGDTDTQYF	TGCAGTGCTAGGGGACAGGGGGACACAGATACGCAGTATTTT	TRBD1	TRBJ2-3	TRBV20-1	-
CSAPTLQRSSGYEQYF	TGCAGTGCTCCCACCCTCCAGCGGAGTTCGGGGTACGAGCAGTACTTC	-	TRBJ2-7	TRBV20-1	many
CASSSDRDSEQYF	TGTGCCAGCAGTTCTGACAGGGACAGCGAGCAGTACTTC	TRBD1	TRBJ2-7	TRBV2	few
CSARRGDSGDTQYF	TGCAGTGCTAGGAGAGGTGACTCCGGCGATACGCAGTATTTT	-	TRBJ2-3	TRBV20-1	-
CASSVDFEYEQYF	TGTGCCAGCAGTGTAGACTTCGAATACGAGCAGTACTTC	-	TRBJ2-7	TRBV2	-
CASSRHAANSDQPQHF	TGTGCCAGCAGCCGACACGCGGCAAATTCAGATCAGCCCCAGCATTTT	-	TRBJ1-5	TRBV12-3/TRBV12-4	-
CSASEVGRSNEQYF	TGCAGTGCTAGCGAGGTAGGACGGAGCAATGAGCAGTACTTC	-	TRBJ2-7	TRBV20-1	-
CASSLPTGVDEQFF	TGCGCCAGCAGCTTGCCGACGGGGGTCGATGAGCAGTTCTTC	-	TRBJ2-1	TRBV5-1	many
CASSLFDEDTQYF	TGTGCCAGCAGCCTTTTTGACGAAGATACGCAGTATTTT	-	TRBJ2-3	TRBV7-2	few
CSVEGSPNEKLFF	TGCAGCGTTGAAGGGTCTCCTAATGAAAAACTGTTTTTT	-	TRBJ1-4	TRBV29-1	few
CASRRIQGVQYF	TGTGCCAGCAGACGGATACAGGGCGTTCAGTACTTC	-	TRBJ2-4	TRBV28	many
CASSRPAGVHGNEQYF	TGTGCCAGCAGCCGTCCCGCGGGAGTGCACGGTAATGAGCAGTACTTC	TRBD2	TRBJ2-5	TRBV12-3/TRBV12-4	few
CASSIGTSERETQYF	TGTGCCAGCAGCATCGGGACTAGCGAACGGGAGACCCAGTACTTC	TRBD2	TRBJ2-5	TRBV7-3	-
CASSLIRSRDYLGNEQFF	TGTGCCAGCAGCCTTATAAGATCCCGGGACTACCTTGGGAATGAGCAGTTCTTC	TRBD2	TRBJ2-1	TRBV3-1	many
CASSLRTVPETQYF	TGTGCCAGCAGTTTAAGGACTGTCCCAGAGACCCAGTACTTC	-	TRBJ2-5	TRBV12-3/TRBV12-4	many
CASSYPVSGRVGLRASDTQYF	TGTGCCAGCAGTTACCCCGTTTCTGGGCGGGTGGGCCTTAGGGCGTCCGATACGCAGTATTTT	-	TRBJ2-3	TRBV6-5	-
CASSPRGTSGGNEQFF	TGCGCCAGCAGCCCCCGTGGGACTAGCGGTGGGAATGAGCAGTTCTTC	TRBD2	TRBJ2-1	TRBV4-3	-
CASSRGQRTQYF	TGTGCCAGCAGCCGCGGACAGCGTACGCAGTATTTT	-	TRBJ2-3	TRBV12-3/TRBV12-4	many
CASSPGVNTEAFF	TGCGCCAGCAGCCCAGGGGTTAACACTGAAGCTTTCTTT	-	TRBJ1-1	TRBV5-1	many
CASTFTGGTHTEAFF	TGTGCCAGCACCTTTACTGGAGGGACACACACTGAAGCTTTCTTT	-	TRBJ1-1	TRBV7-2	few
CASSLLGVPGYTF	TGTGCCAGCAGTTTGCTTGGGGTCCCTGGCTACACCTTC	-	TRBJ1-2	TRBV12-3/TRBV12-4	many
CASSLGAQGYSPLHF	TGCGCCAGCAGCTTGGGGGCACAGGGGTATTCACCCCTCCACTTT	TRBD1	TRBJ1-6	TRBV5-1	many
CASSFGLAGDTQYF	TGTGCCAGCAGCTTCGGACTAGCGGGAGATACGCAGTATTTT	TRBD2	TRBJ2-3	TRBV7-9	-
CATTGGSPFTDTQYF	TGTGCCACCACAGGCGGTAGCCCTTTCACAGATACGCAGTATTTT	-	TRBJ2-3	TRBV24-1	few
CASSLGSAGGHYGYTF	TGTGCCAGCAGCTTGGGAAGCGCAGGGGGCCACTATGGCTACACCTTC	TRBD1	TRBJ1-2	TRBV5-4	-
CSVEGPGDYNEQFF	TGCAGCGTTGAAGGCCCGGGTGATTACAATGAGCAGTTCTTC	-	TRBJ2-1	TRBV29-1	-
CASSEEGQARGKQYF	TGTGCCAGCAGTGAAGAGGGGCAAGCCCGGGGGAAGCAGTATTTT	-	TRBJ2-3	TRBV25-1	many
CASRPFPTVRTEAFF	TGTGCCAGCAGGCCATTCCCGACAGTCCGGACTGAAGCTTTCTTT	-	TRBJ1-1	TRBV27	-
CASSPTGQGNYGYTF	TGCGCCAGCAGCCCGACGGGACAGGGCAACTATGGCTACACCTTC	TRBD1	TRBJ1-2	TRBV4-1	-
CASSRTDDTQYF	TGTGCCAGCAGCCGGACGGATGATACGCAGTATTTT	-	TRBJ2-3	TRBV3-1	few
CASSYAGNIQYF	TGTGCCAGCAGTTATGCGGGAAACATTCAGTACTTC	-	TRBJ2-4	TRBV6-2/TRBV6-3	-
CASRTSLRRTQYF	TGTGCCAGCAGGACCAGTTTAAGGCGAACCCAGTACTTC	-	TRBJ2-5	TRBV7-9	many
CASKGGQVYQETQYF	TGCGCCAGTAAAGGGGGACAAGTGTACCAAGAGACCCAGTACTTC	-	TRBJ2-5	TRBV5-1	many
CASSYARRTGSDTQYF	TGTGCCAGCAGTTACGCCCGCAGGACAGGGTCCGATACGCAGTATTTT	TRBD1	TRBJ2-3	TRBV6-5	-
CASRTGGTYEQYF	TGTGCCAGCAGGACGGGGGGCACCTACGAGCAGTACTTC	-	TRBJ2-7	TRBV11-2	-
CASSQEPRNTDTQYF	TGTGCCAGCAGCCAAGAGCCCAGAAACACAGATACGCAGTATTTT	-	TRBJ2-3	TRBV3-1	many
CASSLTGSSGEQYF	TGTGCCAGCAGTCTTACAGGGTCATCGGGCGAGCAGTACTTC	-	TRBJ2-7	TRBV5-6	-
CATSDGYGYTF	TGTGCCACCAGTGATGGGTATGGCTACACCTTC	-	TRBJ1-2	TRBV24-1	once
CASSSRQGRNYEQYF	TGTGCCAGCAGTTCGCGACAGGGTCGGAACTACGAGCAGTACTTC	TRBD1	TRBJ2-7	TRBV6-6	-
CASSQEGQAKTQYF	TGTGCCAGCAGCCAAGAAGGGCAGGCAAAGACCCAGTACTTC	-	TRBJ2-5	TRBV3-1	-
CASRGLAGRNEQFF	TGCGCCAGCAGGGGACTAGCGGGAAGGAATGAGCAGTTCTTC	TRBD2	TRBJ2-1	TRBV5-1	many
CASSAGQGRYGYTF	TGTGCCAGCAGTGCGGGACAGGGGCGGTATGGCTACACCTTC	TRBD1	TRBJ1-2	TRBV6-5	few
CASRTFEETQYF	TGTGCCAGCAGGACATTTGAAGAGACCCAGTACTTC	-	TRBJ2-5	TRBV6-6	many
CSAPLNSGRSGSYNEQYF	TGCAGTGCCCCTCTGAATAGCGGGAGATCGGGCTCCTACAATGAGCAGTACTTC	TRBD2	TRBJ2-5	TRBV20-1	-
CASSLSPRLLGANVLTF	TGTGCCAGCAGCTTATCACCCAGGCTTCTTGGGGCCAACGTCCTGACTTTC	-	TRBJ2-6	TRBV7-3	few
CAISEGQTTDTQYF	TGTGCCATCAGTGAGGGACAGACCACAGATACGCAGTATTTT	-	TRBJ2-3	TRBV10-3	many
CASSWDSYTDTQYF	TGTGCCAGCAGCTGGGACAGCTACACAGATACGCAGTATTTT	TRBD1	TRBJ2-3	TRBV7-3	-